These 7 T cell receptor beta chains originate from one sample sequenced in a study of cytomegalovirus exposure and HLA in healthy donors. The PCR had 60 Vbeta and 13 Jbeta primers. Repertoires were generated with immunoSEQ multiplex PCR, while TCRdb's copy carries only in-frame clones and drops some. The sample includes 150,000 to 200,000 clones, roughly 80% of them seen just once. The source material was PBMCs. Receptor source: a woman under 40 in good health and CMV-seronegative.

The genes are TRBV7-9 and TRBJ1-6; 7 bases match TRBD1. Looked up from germline, CDR1 is SEHNR and CDR2 is FQNEAQ (reference sequence). The V and J ends lost 3 bases and 10 bases, in that order; junction bases with no gene match: 6. The CDR3 sequence is 14 residues long. Here the CDR3 reads CASSLTQGLSPLHF. Here the CDR3 DNA reads TGTGCCAGCAGCTTGACACAGGGGTTGTCACCCCTCCACTTT.

Details on this clone: At one end the junction does not follow the germline gene, possibly because of a read error. J is TRBJ1-2 and V is TRBV19, with TRBD1 matching 7 bases. The CDR3 has 15 amino acids. CDR1 is LNHDA and CDR2 is SQIVND in the germline V gene (reference sequence). CDR3 in DNA: TGTGCCAGTAGTACCACCGGAGACCCCGGGACAGCCGTTCGCTTC. It yields the protein CASSTTGDPGTAVRF.

The chain carries TRBV1 and TRBJ2-7; the table's D call of TRBD2 was not tested on the DNA. TRBV1 is listed as a pseudogene. This CDR3 region has 16 residues. The DNA for the CDR3 is TGCACCAGCAGCCAAGTGGAACCCCTCCGGAGGTACGAGCAGTACTTC. Translating it yields CTSSQVEPLRRYEQYF.

This chain uses TRBV5-1 with TRBJ2-5; TRBD1 matches at 8 bases. Germline CDR1 SGHRS, CDR2 YFSETQ. The CDR3 has 15 amino acids. J was trimmed by 1 base and V by 0 bases; bases with no gene match: 2. CDR3 nucleotide sequence: TGCGCCAGCAGCTTGGTAGGGACAGGCCAAGAGACCCAGTACTTC. It yields the protein CASSLVGTGQETQYF.

This clone is a singleton in its sample. The chain has TRBV18 and TRBJ1-1; D gene ambiguous. With 5 bases removed from V and 6 bases from J, the gap between germline ends came to 22 bases. Germline assignment: CDR1 KGHSH and CDR2 LQKENI. This CDR3 has 16 amino acids. CDR3 residues: CASSAYSGGSVPEAFF. The CDR3 nucleotides are TGTGCCAGCTCAGCCTACTCGGGTGGCTCGGTACCTGAAGCTTTCTTT. The whole variable domain, remainder taken from reference TRBV18 and TRBJ1-1, is NAGVMQNPRHLVRRRGQEARLRCSPMKGHSHVYWYRQLPEEGLKFMVYLQKENIIDESGMPKERFSAEFPKEGPSILRIQQVVRGDSAAYFCASSAYSGGSVPEAFFGQGTRLTVV.

On this clone itself: Its ends do not fully match the called genes, so a read error is possible. The CDR3 region is CASSRGTGGLVDTQYF. The CDR3 DNA is TGTGCTAGCAGCCGTGGGACAGGGGGACTCGTAGATACGCAGTATTTT. The chain has TRBV7-7 and TRBJ2-3, with TRBD1 matching 11 bases. CDR3 length: 16 residues. From germline, CDR1 is SSHAT and CDR2 FNYEAQ (reference sequence).

This clone was recorded only once. The V call is TRBV2, the J call TRBJ1-5; 7 positions match TRBD1. V was clipped by 3 bases and J by 6 bases; unmatched bases: 11. The germline CDR1 and CDR2 sequences are SNHLY and FYNNEI. This CDR3 region has 16 residues. CDR3 DNA sequence: TGTGCCAGCAGTGAGGCGACAGGGCTCGGTGCTCAGCCCCAGCATTTT. Translated: CASSEATGLGAQPQHF. The variable domain in full, with the rest retrieved from reference TRBV2 and TRBJ1-5, is EPEVTQTPSHQVTQMGQEVILRCVPISNHLYFYWYRQILGQKVEFLVSFYNNEISEKSEIFDDQFSVERPDGSNFTLKIRSTKLEDSAMYFCASSEATGLGAQPQHFGDGTRLSIL.